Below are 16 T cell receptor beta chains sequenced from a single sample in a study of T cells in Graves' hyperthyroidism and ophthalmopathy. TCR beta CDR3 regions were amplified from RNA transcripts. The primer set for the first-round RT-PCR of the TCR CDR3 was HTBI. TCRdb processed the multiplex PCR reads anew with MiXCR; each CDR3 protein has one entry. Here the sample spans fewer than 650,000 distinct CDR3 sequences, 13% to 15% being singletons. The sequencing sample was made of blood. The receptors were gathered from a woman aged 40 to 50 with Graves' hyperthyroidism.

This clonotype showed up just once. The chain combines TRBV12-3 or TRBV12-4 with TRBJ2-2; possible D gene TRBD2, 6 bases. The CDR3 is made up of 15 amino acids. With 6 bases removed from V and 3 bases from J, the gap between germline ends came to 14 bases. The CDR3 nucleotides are TGTGCCAGCAGCTACGGGACTCACGACACCGGGGAGCTGTTTTTT. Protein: CASSYGTHDTGELFF.

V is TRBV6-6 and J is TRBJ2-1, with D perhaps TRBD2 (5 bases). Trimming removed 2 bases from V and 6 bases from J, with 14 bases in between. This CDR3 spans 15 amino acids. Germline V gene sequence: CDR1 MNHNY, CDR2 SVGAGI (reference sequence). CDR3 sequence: CASSYEGTKGNEQFF. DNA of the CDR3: TGTGCCAGCAGTTACGAGGGCACCAAAGGCAATGAGCAGTTCTTC.

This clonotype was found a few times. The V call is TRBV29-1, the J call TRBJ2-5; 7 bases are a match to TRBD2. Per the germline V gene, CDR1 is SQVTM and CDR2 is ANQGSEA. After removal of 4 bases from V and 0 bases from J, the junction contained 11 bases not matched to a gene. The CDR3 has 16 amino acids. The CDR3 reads CSVGQGGARYQETQYF. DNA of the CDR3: TGCAGCGTTGGCCAGGGAGGGGCGCGTTACCAAGAGACCCAGTACTTC.

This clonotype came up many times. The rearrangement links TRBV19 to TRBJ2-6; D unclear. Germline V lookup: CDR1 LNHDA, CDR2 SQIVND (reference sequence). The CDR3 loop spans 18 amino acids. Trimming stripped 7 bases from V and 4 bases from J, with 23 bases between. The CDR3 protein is CASTPDPQLNSGANVLTF. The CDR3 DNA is TGTGCCAGTACCCCGGATCCCCAACTCAACTCGGGGGCCAACGTCCTGACTTTC.

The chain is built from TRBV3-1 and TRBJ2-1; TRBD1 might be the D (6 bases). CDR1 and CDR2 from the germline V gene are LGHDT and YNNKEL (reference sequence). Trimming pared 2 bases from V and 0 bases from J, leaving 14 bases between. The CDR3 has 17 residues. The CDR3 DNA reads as TGTGCCAGCAGCCAAATTTTCAGGGGCAACTCCTACAATGAGCAGTTCTTC. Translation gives CASSQIFRGNSYNEQFF.

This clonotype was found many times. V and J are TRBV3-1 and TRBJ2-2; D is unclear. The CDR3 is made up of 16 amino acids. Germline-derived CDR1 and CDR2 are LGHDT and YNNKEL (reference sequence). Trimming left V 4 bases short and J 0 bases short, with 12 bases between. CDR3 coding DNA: TGTGCCAGCAGCCGAGGTCGCACCGCGAACACCGGGGAGCTGTTTTTT. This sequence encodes CASSRGRTANTGELFF. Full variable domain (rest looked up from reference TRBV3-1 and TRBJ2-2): DTAVSQTPKYLVTQMGNDKSIKCEQNLGHDTMYWYKQDSKKFLKIMFSYNNKELIINETVPNRFSPKSPDKAHLNLHINSLELGDSAVYFCASSRGRTANTGELFFGEGSRLTVL.

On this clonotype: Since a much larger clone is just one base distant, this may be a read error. The chain's CDR3 is CTSSPRKGDYNEQFF. As DNA, the CDR3 is TGTACCAGCTCACCCCGGAAGGGCGACTACAATGAGCAGTTCTTC. The chain carries TRBV18 and TRBJ2-1, with D uncertain. From germline, CDR1 is KGHSH and CDR2 LQKENI. The CDR3 runs 15 residues.

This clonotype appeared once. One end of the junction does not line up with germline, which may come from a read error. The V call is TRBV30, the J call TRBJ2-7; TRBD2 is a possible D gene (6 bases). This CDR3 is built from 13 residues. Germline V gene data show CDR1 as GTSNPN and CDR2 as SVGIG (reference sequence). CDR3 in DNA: TGTGCCCGGAGTGTAGGGACTTACTACGAGCAGTACTTC. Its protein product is CARSVGTYYEQYF. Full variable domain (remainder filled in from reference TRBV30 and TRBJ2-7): SQTIHQWPATLVQPVGSPLSLECTVEGTSNPNLYWYRQAAGRGLQLLFYSVGIGQISSEVPQNLSASRPQDRQFILSSKKLLLSDSGFYLCARSVGTYYEQYFGPGTRLTVT.

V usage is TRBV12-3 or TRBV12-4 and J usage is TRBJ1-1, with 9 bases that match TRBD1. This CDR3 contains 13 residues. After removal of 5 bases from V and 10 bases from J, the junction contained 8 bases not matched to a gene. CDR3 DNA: TGTGCCAGCAGTACCGGGACAGGGAGGATAGCTTTCTTT. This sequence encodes CASSTGTGRIAFF.

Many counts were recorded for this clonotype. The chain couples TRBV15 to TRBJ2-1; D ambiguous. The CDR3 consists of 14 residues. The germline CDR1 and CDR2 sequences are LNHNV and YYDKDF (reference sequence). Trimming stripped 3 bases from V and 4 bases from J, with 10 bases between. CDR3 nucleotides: TGTGCCACCAGCAGGGCACCTATTTACAATGAGCAGTTCTTC. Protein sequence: CATSRAPIYNEQFF.

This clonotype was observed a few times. CDR3: CASSQDPSGTDTQYF. CDR3 DNA: TGTGCCAGCAGCCAAGACCCGTCGGGCACAGATACGCAGTATTTT. This chain joins TRBV14 and TRBJ2-3; D gene ambiguous. V shed 0 bases and J shed 1 base, with 8 bases lying between them. This CDR3 has 15 residues. Germline CDR1 SGHDN, CDR2 FVKESK.

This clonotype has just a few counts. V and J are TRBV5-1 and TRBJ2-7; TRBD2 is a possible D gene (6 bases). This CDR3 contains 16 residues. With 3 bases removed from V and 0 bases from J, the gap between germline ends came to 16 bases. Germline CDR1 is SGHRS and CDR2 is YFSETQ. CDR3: CASSWASREYSYEQYF. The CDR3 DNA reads TGCGCCAGCAGCTGGGCAAGTCGGGAGTACTCCTACGAGCAGTACTTC.

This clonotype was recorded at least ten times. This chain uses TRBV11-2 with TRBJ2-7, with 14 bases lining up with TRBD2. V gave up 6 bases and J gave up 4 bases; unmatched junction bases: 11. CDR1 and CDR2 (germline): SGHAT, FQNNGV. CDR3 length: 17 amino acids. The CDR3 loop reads CASREGLAGVRQYEQYF. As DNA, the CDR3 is TGTGCCAGCAGGGAGGGACTAGCGGGAGTCCGCCAATACGAGCAGTACTTC.

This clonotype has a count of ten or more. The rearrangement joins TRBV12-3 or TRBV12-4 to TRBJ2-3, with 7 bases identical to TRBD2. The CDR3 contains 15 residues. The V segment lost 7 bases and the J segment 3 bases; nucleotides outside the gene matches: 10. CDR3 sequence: CASTPGLAETDTQYF. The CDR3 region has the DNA TGTGCCAGCACCCCAGGGCTAGCGGAGACAGATACGCAGTATTTT.

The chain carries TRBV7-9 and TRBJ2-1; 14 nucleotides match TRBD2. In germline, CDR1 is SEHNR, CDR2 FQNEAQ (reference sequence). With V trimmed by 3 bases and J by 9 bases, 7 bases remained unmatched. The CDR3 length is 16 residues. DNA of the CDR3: TGTGCCAGCAGCTTCTTAACGGGACTAGCGGGAGTTGAGCAGTTCTTC. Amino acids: CASSFLTGLAGVEQFF.

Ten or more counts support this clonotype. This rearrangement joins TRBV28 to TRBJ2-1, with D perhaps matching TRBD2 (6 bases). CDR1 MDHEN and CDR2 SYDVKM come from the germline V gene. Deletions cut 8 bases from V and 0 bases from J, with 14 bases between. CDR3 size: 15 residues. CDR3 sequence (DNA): TGTGCCAGCGGTCCGGAGGGGAGCTCCTACAATGAGCAGTTCTTC. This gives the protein CASGPEGSSYNEQFF.